The following is a TCR beta chain sequence with its context. Which antigen it targets is not known. No much larger clone is present one base from it, and per-base qualities are unavailable. This sample was included in a study of blood T cell repertoires in COVID-19 (dated by TCRdb to between 2020 and 2021). Study-wide context: Collaborator samples came from the United States, Italy and Spain and covered acute and convalescent phases of COVID-19. The prospective study material was composed of cDNA or gDNA derived from T cells, B-cell-depleted T cells, or PBMCs. Deeply sampled blood TCRbeta repertoires from subjects exposed to, actively infected with, or recovered from COVID-19 were included in the dataset. A freely available public database, intended as a resource for researchers studying the immune response to SARS-CoV-2, is where the repertoires were released. Samples were obtained from the ongoing ImmuneRACE study (first 160 participants) and from about 1,300 subjects provided by 6 global collaborators. Sample metadata almost always included a de-identified subject ID, COVID-19 status, age in years and sex. Where available, HLA class I and class II types were obtained from metadata supplied by the sample provider rather than from assay-based typing. Broader findings and caveats from the paper: Clinical and demographic metadata were provided uncurated, with the amount varying by source and participant.

In the germline V gene, CDR1 corresponds to MGHRA and CDR2 to YSYEKL. V loses 2 bases of germline sequence and J loses 7 bases, and the interval between the two ends is 21 bases. The CDR3 contains 16 residues, cysteine and phenylalanine counted. Of all the DNA, just the CDR3 is kept, 48 bases in frame from base 1. Collaborating institutions collected whole blood in K2EDTA tubes following their own protocols. For TCRbeta analysis, collaborator samples were shipped as frozen whole blood, as isolated PBMCs, or as DNA extracted from either sample type. The immunoSEQ Assay, a bias-controlled multiplex PCR, was used to amplify TCRbeta CDR3 regions from genomic DNA. The published analysis was carried out like this. Within the assay, amplification of reference gene primers was used to estimate how many nucleated cells each sample contained. To quantify the absolute abundance of each unique TCRbeta CDR3 rearrangement, sequence reads were collapsed and filtered. For each sample, productive Simpson clonality was calculated as the square root of Simpson's diversity index across productive rearrangements. In its TCRdb copy, this immuneACCESS table keeps in-frame sequences only and misses some clones. Where compared with another copy, unresolved V genes explain less than half of these, and the others have no known cause. V, J and clone size are those of that table, while D and trimming were read from the DNA. Counted in this sample were around 300,000 clones; 85% of them appeared once. Roughly 13% of the sample goes to the ten largest clones.

Sequenced: peripheral blood. Recombination connected TRBV4-1 to TRBJ2-7, with a tentative D gene TRBD1 over 6 matching bases. This clonotype originated in a human donor in a cohort sampled during active COVID-19. The sequence in DNA is TGCGCCAGCAGCCAACCCGAAGGGGGACCCCTACGGGAGCAGTACTTC. This translates into CASSQPEGGPLREQYF.